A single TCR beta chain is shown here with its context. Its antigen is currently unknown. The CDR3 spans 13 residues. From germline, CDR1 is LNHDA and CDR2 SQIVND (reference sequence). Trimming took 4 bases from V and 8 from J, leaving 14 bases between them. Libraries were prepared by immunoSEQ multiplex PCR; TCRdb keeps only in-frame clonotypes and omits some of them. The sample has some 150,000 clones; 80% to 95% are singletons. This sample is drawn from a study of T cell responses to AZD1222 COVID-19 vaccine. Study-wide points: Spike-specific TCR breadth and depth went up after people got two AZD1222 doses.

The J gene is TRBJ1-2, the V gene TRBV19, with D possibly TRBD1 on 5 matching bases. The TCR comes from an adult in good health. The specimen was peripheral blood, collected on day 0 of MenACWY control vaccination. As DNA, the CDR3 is TGTGCCAGTAGTAAACGAGGGGCCGGGGGCTACACCTTC. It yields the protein CASSKRGAGGYTF.